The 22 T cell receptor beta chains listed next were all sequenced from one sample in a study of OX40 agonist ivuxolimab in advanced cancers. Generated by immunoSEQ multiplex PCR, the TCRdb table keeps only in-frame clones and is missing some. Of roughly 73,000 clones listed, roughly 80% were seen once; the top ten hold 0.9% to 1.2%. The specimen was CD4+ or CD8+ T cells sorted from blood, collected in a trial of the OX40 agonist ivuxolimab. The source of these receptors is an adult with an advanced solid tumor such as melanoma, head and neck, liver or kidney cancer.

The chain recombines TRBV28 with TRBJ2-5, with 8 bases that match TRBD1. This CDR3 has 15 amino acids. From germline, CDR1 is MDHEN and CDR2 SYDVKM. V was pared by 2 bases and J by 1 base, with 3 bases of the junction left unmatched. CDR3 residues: CASSLPGTGQETQYF. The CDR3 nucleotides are TGTGCCAGCAGTTTACCCGGGACAGGCCAAGAGACCCAGTACTTC.

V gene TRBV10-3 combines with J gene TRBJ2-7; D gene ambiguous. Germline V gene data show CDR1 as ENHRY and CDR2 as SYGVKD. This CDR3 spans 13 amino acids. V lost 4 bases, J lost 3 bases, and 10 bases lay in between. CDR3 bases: TGTGCCATCAGTGTGTCTGTAATCTACGAGCAGTACTTC. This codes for CAISVSVIYEQYF.

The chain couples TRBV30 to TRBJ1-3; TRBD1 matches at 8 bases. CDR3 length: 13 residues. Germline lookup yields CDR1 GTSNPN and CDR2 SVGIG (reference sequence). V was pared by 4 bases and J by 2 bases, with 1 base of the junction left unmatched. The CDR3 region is CAWKQGAGNTIYF. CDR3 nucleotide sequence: TGTGCCTGGAAACAGGGGGCTGGAAACACCATATATTTT.

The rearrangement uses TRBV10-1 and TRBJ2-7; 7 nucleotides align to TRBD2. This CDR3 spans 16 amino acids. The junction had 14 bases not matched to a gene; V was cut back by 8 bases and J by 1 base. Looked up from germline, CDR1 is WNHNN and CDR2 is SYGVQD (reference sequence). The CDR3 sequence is CASSPYGGTRSYEQYF. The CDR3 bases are TGCGCCAGCTCCCCCTACGGGGGGACCCGTTCCTACGAGCAGTACTTC.

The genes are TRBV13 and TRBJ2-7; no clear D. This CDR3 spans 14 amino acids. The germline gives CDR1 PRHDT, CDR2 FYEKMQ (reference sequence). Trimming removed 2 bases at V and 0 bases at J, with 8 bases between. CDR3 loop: CASSLPESSYEQYF. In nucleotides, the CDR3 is TGTGCCAGCAGCTTACCTGAGAGCTCCTACGAGCAGTACTTC.

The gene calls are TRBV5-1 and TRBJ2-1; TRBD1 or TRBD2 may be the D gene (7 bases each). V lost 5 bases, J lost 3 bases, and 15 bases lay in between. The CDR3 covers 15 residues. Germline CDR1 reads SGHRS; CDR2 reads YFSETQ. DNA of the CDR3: TGCGCCAGCAGGGATACAGGGGAGGGCTACAATGAGCAGTTCTTC. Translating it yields CASRDTGEGYNEQFF.

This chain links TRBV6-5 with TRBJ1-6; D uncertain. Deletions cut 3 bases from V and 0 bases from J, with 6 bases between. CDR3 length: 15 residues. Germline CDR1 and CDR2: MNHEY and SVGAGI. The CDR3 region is CASSYGSSYNSPLHF. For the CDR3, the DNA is TGTGCCAGCAGTTATGGGAGCTCCTATAATTCACCCCTCCACTTT.

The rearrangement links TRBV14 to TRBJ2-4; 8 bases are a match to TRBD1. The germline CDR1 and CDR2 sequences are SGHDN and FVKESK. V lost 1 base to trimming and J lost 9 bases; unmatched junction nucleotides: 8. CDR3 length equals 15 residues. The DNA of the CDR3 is TGTGCCAGCAGCCAAGTACAGGGGGATGTTGCCATTCAGTACTTC. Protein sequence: CASSQVQGDVAIQYF. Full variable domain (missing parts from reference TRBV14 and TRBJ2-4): EAGVTQFPSHSVIEKGQTVTLRCDPISGHDNLYWYRRVMGKEIKFLLHFVKESKQDESGMPNNRFLAERTGGTYSTLKVQPAELEDSGVYFCASSQVQGDVAIQYFGAGTRLSVL.

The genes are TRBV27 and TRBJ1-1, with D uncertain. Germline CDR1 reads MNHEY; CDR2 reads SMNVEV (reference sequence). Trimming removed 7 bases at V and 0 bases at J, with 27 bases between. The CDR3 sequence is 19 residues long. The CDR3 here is CASTYNGPGSKSLNTEAFF. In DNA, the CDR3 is TGTGCCAGCACTTATAATGGACCGGGGAGTAAATCCTTGAACACTGAAGCTTTCTTT.

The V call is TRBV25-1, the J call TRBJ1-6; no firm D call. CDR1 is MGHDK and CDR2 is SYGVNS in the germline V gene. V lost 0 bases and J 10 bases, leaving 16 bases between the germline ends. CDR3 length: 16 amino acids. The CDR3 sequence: CASSEYASLAASPLHF. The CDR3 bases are TGTGCCAGCAGTGAATATGCCTCTCTTGCAGCCTCACCCCTCCACTTT.

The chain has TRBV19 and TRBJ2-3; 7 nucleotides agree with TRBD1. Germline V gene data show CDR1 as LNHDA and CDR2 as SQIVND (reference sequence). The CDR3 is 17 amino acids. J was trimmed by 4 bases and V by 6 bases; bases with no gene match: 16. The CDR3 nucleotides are TGTGCCAGTAGGCACATCCTACAGGGGCGGAAAGCAGATACGCAGTATTTT. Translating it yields CASRHILQGRKADTQYF.

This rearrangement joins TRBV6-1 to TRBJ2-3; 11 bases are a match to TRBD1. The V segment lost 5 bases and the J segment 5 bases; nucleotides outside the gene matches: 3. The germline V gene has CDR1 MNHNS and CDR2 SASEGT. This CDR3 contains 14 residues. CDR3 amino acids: CASSRDRGVDTQYF. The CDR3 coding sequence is TGTGCCAGCAGTAGGGACAGGGGGGTAGATACGCAGTATTTT.

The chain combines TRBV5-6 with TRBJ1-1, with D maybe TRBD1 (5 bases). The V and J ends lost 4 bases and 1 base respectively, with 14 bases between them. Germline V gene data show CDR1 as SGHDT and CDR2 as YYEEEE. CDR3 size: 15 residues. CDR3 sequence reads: CASSPGPPQNTEAFF. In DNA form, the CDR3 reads TGTGCCAGCAGCCCGGGACCGCCGCAGAACACTGAAGCTTTCTTT. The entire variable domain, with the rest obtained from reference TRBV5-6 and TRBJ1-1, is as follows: DAGVTQSPTHLIKTRGQQVTLRCSPKSGHDTVSWYQQALGQGPQFIFQYYEEEERQRGNFPDRFSGHQFPNYSSELNVNALLLGDSALYLCASSPGPPQNTEAFFGQGTRLTVV.

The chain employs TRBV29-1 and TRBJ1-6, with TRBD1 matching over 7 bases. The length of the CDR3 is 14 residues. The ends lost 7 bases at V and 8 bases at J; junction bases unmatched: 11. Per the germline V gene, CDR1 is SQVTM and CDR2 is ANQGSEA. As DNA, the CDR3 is TGCAGCGCCCAGGAGGGCAGGGGGTATTCACCCCTCCACTTT. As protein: CSAQEGRGYSPLHF.

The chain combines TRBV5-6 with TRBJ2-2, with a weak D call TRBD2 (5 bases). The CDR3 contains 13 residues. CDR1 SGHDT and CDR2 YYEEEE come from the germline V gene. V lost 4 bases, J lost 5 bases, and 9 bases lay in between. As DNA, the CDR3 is TGTGCCAGCAGCCCGAGGACTACCGGGGAGCTGTTTTTT. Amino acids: CASSPRTTGELFF. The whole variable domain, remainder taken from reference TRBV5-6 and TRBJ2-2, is DAGVTQSPTHLIKTRGQQVTLRCSPKSGHDTVSWYQQALGQGPQFIFQYYEEEERQRGNFPDRFSGHQFPNYSSELNVNALLLGDSALYLCASSPRTTGELFFGEGSRLTVL.

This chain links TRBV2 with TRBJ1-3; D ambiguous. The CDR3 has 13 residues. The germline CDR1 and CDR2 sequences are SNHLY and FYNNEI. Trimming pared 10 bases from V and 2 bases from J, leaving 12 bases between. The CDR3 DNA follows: TGTGCCAACACGTTCGGTGCTGGAAACACCATATATTTT. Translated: CANTFGAGNTIYF.

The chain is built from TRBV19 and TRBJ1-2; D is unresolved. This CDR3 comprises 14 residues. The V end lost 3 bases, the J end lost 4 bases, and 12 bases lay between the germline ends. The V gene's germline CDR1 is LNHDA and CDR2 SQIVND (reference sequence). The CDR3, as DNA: TGTGCCAGTAGTATGAGGCAGGAAATCTATGGCTACACCTTC. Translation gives CASSMRQEIYGYTF.

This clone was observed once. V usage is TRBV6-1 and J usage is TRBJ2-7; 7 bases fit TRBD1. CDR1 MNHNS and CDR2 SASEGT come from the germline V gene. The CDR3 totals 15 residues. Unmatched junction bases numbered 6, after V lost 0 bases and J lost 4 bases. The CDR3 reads CASSEASGGIYEQYF. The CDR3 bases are TGTGCCAGCAGTGAAGCGTCAGGGGGTATATACGAGCAGTACTTC.

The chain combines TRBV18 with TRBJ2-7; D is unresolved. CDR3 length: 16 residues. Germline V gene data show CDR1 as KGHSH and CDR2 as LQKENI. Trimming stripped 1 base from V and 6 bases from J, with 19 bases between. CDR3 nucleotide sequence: TGTGCCAGCTCACCACTCTTCGACGGAGCTACAAGCGAGCAGTACTTC. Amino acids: CASSPLFDGATSEQYF.

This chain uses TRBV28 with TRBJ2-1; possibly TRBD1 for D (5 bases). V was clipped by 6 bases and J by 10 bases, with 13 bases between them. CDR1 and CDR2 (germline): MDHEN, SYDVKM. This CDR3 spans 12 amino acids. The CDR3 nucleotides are TGTGCCAGCAGCGACAGAGTAATGGAGCAGTTCTTC. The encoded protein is CASSDRVMEQFF.

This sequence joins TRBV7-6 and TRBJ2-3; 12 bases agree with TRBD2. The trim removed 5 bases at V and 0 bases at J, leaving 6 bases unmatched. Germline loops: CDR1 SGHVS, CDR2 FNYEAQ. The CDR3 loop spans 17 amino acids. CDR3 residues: CASSPRTSGVSTDTQYF. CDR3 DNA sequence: TGTGCCAGCAGCCCCCGGACTAGCGGGGTCAGCACAGATACGCAGTATTTT.

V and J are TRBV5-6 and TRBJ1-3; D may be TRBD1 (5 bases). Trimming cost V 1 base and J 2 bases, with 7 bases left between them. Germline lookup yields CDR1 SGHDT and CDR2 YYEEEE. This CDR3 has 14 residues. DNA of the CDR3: TGTGCCAGCAGCTTGCCAGGGACTGGAAACACCATATATTTT. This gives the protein CASSLPGTGNTIYF.